This entry lists 18 T cell receptor beta chains sequenced from one sample in a study of beta chain features in type 1 diabetes. Expressed TCRB transcripts were sequenced, since all the RNA that had been isolated was reverse transcribed. TCRdb's table, derived via immunoSEQ multiplex PCR, lists solely in-frame clones and lacks some. There are about half a million clones in the sample; approximately 31% occur only once, and 0.05% to 0.065% lies in the top ten. Sequencing used naive CD4+ T cells from blood. Every receptor here comes from a man younger than 35 in good health.

The rearrangement links TRBV12-5 to TRBJ2-1; unclear D gene. The V and J ends lost 6 bases and 16 bases respectively, with 22 bases between them. The CDR3 consists of 13 residues. CDR1 and CDR2 (germline): LGHNT, FRNRAP. The CDR3 nucleotides read TGTGCTAGTGGGATGGAAGACGGCTCCTTTGGTTTCTTC. Translation gives CASGMEDGSFGFF.

This clone showed up just a few times. The CDR3, as DNA: TGTGCCAGCAGTCTAACCGGACGGACAGACTCCTACGAGCAGTACTTC. Residues: CASSLTGRTDSYEQYF. The V gene is TRBV6-6, the J gene TRBJ2-7; D possibly corresponds to TRBD1 (6 bases). Germline CDR1 is MNHNY and CDR2 is SVGAGI (reference sequence). V lost 5 bases and J 0 bases, leaving 17 bases between the germline ends. The CDR3 has 16 amino acids.

This clone was picked up a small number of times. Other DNA sequences in the same sample also yield this CDR3. The V and J genes are TRBV29-1 and TRBJ2-3; D is ambiguous. The CDR3 loop spans 13 amino acids. Germline CDR1 reads SQVTM; CDR2 reads ANQGSEA. The V end lost 2 bases, the J end lost 2 bases, and 8 bases lay between the germline ends. CDR3 nucleotide sequence: TGCAGCGTTGAAAGGGTCCTCACAGATACGCAGTATTTT. Protein product: CSVERVLTDTQYF.

This chain joins TRBV2 and TRBJ2-1, with TRBD2 identical over 8 bases. This CDR3 has 14 amino acids. The V gene end was trimmed by 6 bases and the J gene end by 2 bases; junction bases not matched to a gene: 3. Per germline, CDR1 SNHLY and CDR2 FYNNEI. Here the CDR3 DNA reads TGTGCCAGCAGGCTAGCGGGTGCCTACAATGAGCAGTTCTTC. Its protein product is CASRLAGAYNEQFF.

The chain links TRBV18 to TRBJ2-3; D gene ambiguous. This CDR3 contains 12 residues. V was clipped by 5 bases and J by 2 bases, with 5 bases between them. From germline, CDR1 is KGHSH and CDR2 LQKENI. The CDR3 DNA reads TGTGCCAGCTCAACCTTCACAGATACGCAGTATTTT. Its translation is CASSTFTDTQYF.

The rearrangement joins TRBV30 to TRBJ2-7; 8 bases line up with TRBD2. The J segment lost 9 bases and the V segment lost 6 bases, leaving 16 bases of the junction unmatched. Germline lookup yields CDR1 GTSNPN and CDR2 SVGIG (reference sequence). This CDR3 is 14 amino acids long. The CDR3: CACHSTSGPTRQYF. As DNA, the CDR3 is TGTGCCTGCCACTCCACTAGCGGTCCCACTCGGCAGTACTTC.

This clone was detected only a few times. Other DNA sequences in the sample encode the same CDR3. The genes are TRBV20-1 and TRBJ1-1; D remains ambiguous. CDR1 and CDR2 (germline): DFQATT, SNEGSKA (reference sequence). The V and J ends lost 3 bases and 11 bases respectively, with 10 bases between them. The CDR3 is 10 amino acids. CDR3 bases: TGCAGTGCTAGCGGACTTGAGGCTTTCTTT. Translating it yields CSASGLEAFF.

This chain links TRBV29-1 with TRBJ2-1, with 8 bases lining up with TRBD2. This CDR3 spans 14 amino acids. V shed 5 bases and J 6 bases; nucleotides not matched to a gene: 9. Germline V gene lookup returns CDR1 SQVTM and CDR2 ANQGSEA. The CDR3 DNA sequence: TGCAGCGTTAGGGGACTAGTGGGGGTCAATGAGCAGTTCTTC. It yields the protein CSVRGLVGVNEQFF.

V and J are TRBV5-1 and TRBJ2-1; 10 bases map to TRBD2. The germline V gene encodes CDR1 SGHRS and CDR2 YFSETQ. This CDR3 comprises 14 residues. V lost 4 bases and J lost 5; bases outside the gene matches: 3. The CDR3 loop is CASSTLAGNNEQFF. The CDR3 bases are TGCGCCAGCAGCACACTAGCGGGGAACAATGAGCAGTTCTTC.

This rearrangement joins TRBV19 to TRBJ2-7; 9 bases line up with TRBD1. Trimming took 6 bases from V and 0 from J; bases not matched to a gene: 6. Germline CDR1 reads LNHDA; CDR2 reads SQIVND (reference sequence). The CDR3 is made up of 15 amino acids. The CDR3 protein is CASREPGQGSYEQYF. The CDR3 DNA sequence: TGTGCCAGTAGGGAACCGGGACAGGGCTCCTACGAGCAGTACTTC.

This clone showed up just a few times. The V and J genes are TRBV15 and TRBJ2-5, with D tentatively TRBD2 (6 bases). The ends were cut back, 3 bases at V and 9 bases at J, with 11 bases in the middle. CDR3 length: 12 amino acids. CDR1 and CDR2 (germline): LNHNV, YYDKDF (reference sequence). This CDR3 reads CATSSRGEAQYF. The CDR3, as DNA: TGTGCCACCAGCAGCCGAGGGGAGGCCCAGTACTTC. The full variable domain, rest sourced from reference TRBV15 and TRBJ2-5, is DAMVIQNPRYQVTQFGKPVTLSCSQTLNHNVMYWYQQKSSQAPKLLFHYYDKDFNNEADTPDNFQSRRPNTSFCFLDIRSPGLGDTAMYLCATSSRGEAQYFGPGTRLLVL.

Only a few counts were recorded for this clone. The chain joins TRBV29-1 to TRBJ2-7; 10 nucleotides match TRBD2. The CDR3 consists of 12 residues. The germline CDR1 and CDR2 sequences are SQVTM and ANQGSEA. V trimming: 4 bases; J trimming: 6 bases; junction bases outside the gene matches: 3. In DNA, the CDR3 is TGCAGCGTTGTACTAGCGGGGATCGAGCAGTACTTC. Encoded protein: CSVVLAGIEQYF.

A few counts support this clone. The chain uses TRBV4-2 and TRBJ1-1; no clear D. V lost 0 bases and J lost 0, with 8 bases in between. The germline V gene encodes CDR1 LGHNA and CDR2 YNFKEQ. The CDR3 runs to 15 residues. The CDR3 sequence is CASSQDPMVNTEAFF. The CDR3 nucleotides read TGTGCCAGCAGCCAAGATCCGATGGTGAACACTGAAGCTTTCTTT.

The chain combines TRBV5-1 with TRBJ2-1; D gene ambiguous. CDR3 length: 13 residues. With 0 bases removed from V and 10 bases from J, the gap between germline ends came to 11 bases. The germline V gene has CDR1 SGHRS and CDR2 YFSETQ. CDR3 loop: CASSLVRGTEQFF. Here the CDR3 DNA reads TGCGCCAGCAGCTTGGTTCGCGGCACAGAGCAGTTCTTC.

This chain links TRBV11-3 with TRBJ2-2; D call uncertain. Germline lookup yields CDR1 SGHNT and CDR2 YENEEA. This CDR3 is 15 amino acids long. V was trimmed by 6 bases and J by 1 base, leaving 12 bases between them. The CDR3 DNA follows: TGTGCCAGCAGTCAGACGGAGTTGAACACCGGGGAGCTGTTTTTT. This gives the protein CASSQTELNTGELFF.

V and J are TRBV30 and TRBJ1-5; no firm D call. V was shortened by 5 bases and J by 3 bases, with 8 bases between the two germline ends. The CDR3 spans 12 residues. CDR1 is GTSNPN, CDR2 SVGIG, per germline (reference sequence). The CDR3 nucleotides are TGTGCCTGGGGCGATTCCAATCAGCCCCAGCATTTT. Its protein product is CAWGDSNQPQHF.

The chain combines TRBV7-9 with TRBJ2-3; D may be TRBD1 (6 bases). This CDR3 region has 13 residues. Germline V gene lookup returns CDR1 SEHNR and CDR2 FQNEAQ (reference sequence). V shed 5 bases and J shed 0 bases, with 6 bases lying between them. DNA for the CDR3: TGTGCCAGCAGCCAGGGGAGCACAGATACGCAGTATTTT. The encoded protein is CASSQGSTDTQYF.

V is TRBV7-2 and J is TRBJ1-5, with 9 bases identical to TRBD1. Germline loops: CDR1 SGHTA, CDR2 FQGNSA. This CDR3 spans 16 amino acids. The junction had 8 bases not matched to a gene; V was cut back by 5 bases and J by 3 bases. CDR3 sequence (DNA): TGTGCCAGCAGCCACGCCGGACAGGGGCTCAATCAGCCCCAGCATTTT. Its translation: CASSHAGQGLNQPQHF.